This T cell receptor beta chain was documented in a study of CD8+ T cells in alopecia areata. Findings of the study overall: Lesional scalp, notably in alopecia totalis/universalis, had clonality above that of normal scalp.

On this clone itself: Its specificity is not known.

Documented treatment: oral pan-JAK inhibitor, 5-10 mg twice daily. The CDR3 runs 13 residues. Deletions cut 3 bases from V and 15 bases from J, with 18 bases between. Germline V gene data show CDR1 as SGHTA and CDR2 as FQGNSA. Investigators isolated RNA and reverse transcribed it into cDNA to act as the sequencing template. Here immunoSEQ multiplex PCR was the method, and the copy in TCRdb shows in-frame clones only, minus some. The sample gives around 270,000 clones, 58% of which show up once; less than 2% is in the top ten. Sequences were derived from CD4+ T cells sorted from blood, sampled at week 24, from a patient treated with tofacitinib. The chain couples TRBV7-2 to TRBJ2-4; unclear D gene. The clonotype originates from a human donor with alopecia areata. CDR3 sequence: CASSLDDPSERYF. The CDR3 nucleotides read TGTGCCAGCAGCTTGGATGACCCGTCGGAGAGGTACTTC. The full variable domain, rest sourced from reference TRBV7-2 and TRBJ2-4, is GAGVSQSPSNKVTEKGKDVELRCDPISGHTALYWYRQSLGQGLEFLIYFQGNSAPDKSGLPSDRFSAERTGGSVSTLTIQRTQQEDSAVYLCASSLDDPSERYFGAGTRLSVL.